This T cell receptor (beta chain) appears in the sequencing data of a study of shared clonotypes between healthy human individuals. Here immunoSEQ multiplex PCR was the method, and the copy in TCRdb shows in-frame clones only, minus some. The sample contains roughly 2.5 million clones, just over 90% of which appear only once. This CDR3 has 15 amino acids. With 1 base removed from V and 4 bases from J, the gap between germline ends came to 10 bases. Germline V gene sequence: CDR1 SEHNR, CDR2 FQNEAQ (reference sequence). Material for sequencing was naive CD4+ T cells sorted from blood. Specified subset: CD45RA+ positively selected. The chain employs TRBV7-9 and TRBJ1-4, with no clear D. The TCR comes from a young man in good health. In DNA form, the CDR3 reads TGTGCCAGCAGCTTAGTCCCGCCGATTAATGAAAAACTGTTTTTT. This sequence encodes CASSLVPPINEKLFF.